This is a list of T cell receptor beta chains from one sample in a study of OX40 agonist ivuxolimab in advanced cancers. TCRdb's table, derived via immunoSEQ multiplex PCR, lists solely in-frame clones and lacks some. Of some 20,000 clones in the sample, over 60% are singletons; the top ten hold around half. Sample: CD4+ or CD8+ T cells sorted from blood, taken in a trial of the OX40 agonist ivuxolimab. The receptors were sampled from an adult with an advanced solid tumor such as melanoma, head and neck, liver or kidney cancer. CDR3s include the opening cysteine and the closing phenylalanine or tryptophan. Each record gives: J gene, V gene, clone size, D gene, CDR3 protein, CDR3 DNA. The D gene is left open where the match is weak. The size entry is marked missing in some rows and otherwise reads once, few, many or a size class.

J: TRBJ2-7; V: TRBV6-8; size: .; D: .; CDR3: CASGGIGQPYEQYF; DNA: TGTGCCAGCGGGGGGATCGGACAGCCGTACGAGCAGTACTTC
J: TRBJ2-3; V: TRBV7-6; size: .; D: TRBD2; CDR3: CASTGLAGGDTQYF; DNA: TGTGCCAGCACCGGACTAGCGGGGGGGGATACGCAGTATTTT
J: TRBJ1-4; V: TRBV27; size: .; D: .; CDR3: CASSYRQGPDEKLFF; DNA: TGTGCCAGCAGTTACCGTCAGGGGCCAGATGAAAAACTGTTTTTT
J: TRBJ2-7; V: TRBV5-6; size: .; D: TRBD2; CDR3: CASSNGRGAYEQYF; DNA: TGTGCCAGCAGCAACGGACGGGGGGCCTACGAGCAGTACTTC
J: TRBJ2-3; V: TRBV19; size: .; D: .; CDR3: CASRFGALGTDTQYF; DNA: TGTGCCAGTAGATTTGGGGCGCTGGGGACAGATACGCAGTATTTT
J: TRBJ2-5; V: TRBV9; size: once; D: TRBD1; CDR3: CASSVFGTGGETQYF; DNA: TGTGCCAGCAGCGTCTTCGGGACAGGGGGAGAGACCCAGTACTTC
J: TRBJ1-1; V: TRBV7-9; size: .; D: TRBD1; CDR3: CASSVIQGAETEAFF; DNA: TGTGCCAGCAGCGTGATACAGGGGGCCGAGACTGAAGCTTTCTTT
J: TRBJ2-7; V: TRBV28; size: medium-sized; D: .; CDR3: CASSSRVMSSYEQYF; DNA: TGTGCCAGCAGTTCCAGGGTTATGAGCTCCTACGAGCAGTACTTC
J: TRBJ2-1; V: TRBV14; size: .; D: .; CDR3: CASSQGTPSYNEQFF; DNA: TGTGCCAGCAGCCAGGGCACCCCATCCTACAATGAGCAGTTCTTC
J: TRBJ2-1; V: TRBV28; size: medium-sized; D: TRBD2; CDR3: CASSPLAGGPLDEQFF; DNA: TGTGCCAGCAGCCCGCTGGCGGGAGGGCCTCTGGATGAGCAGTTCTTC
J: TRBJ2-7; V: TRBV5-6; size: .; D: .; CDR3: CASSPITGSSIYEQYF; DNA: TGTGCCAGCAGCCCGATAACCGGGTCCTCCATCTACGAGCAGTACTTC
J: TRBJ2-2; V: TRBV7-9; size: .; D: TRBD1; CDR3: CASSSTRGPTGELFF; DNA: TGTGCCAGCAGCTCAACTAGGGGGCCCACCGGGGAGCTGTTTTTT
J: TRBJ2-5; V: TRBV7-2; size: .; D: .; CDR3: CASSLEPVASQYF; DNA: TGTGCCAGCAGTTTAGAACCGGTCGCCTCCCAGTACTTC
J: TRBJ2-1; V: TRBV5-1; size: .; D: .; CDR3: CASSLESAQWSNEQFF; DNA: TGCGCCAGCAGCTTGGAATCGGCCCAGTGGTCCAATGAGCAGTTCTTC
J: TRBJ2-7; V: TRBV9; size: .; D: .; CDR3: CASSVDQLEEYEQYF; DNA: TGTGCCAGCAGCGTAGACCAACTAGAGGAGTACGAGCAGTACTTC
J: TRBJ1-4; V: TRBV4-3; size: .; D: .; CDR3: CASSKVVPTNEKLFF; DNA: TGCGCCAGCAGCAAAGTAGTGCCGACTAATGAAAAACTGTTTTTT
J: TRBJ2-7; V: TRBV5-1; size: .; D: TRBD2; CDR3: CASSLRREGYEQYF; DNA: TGCGCCAGCAGCCTTCGAAGGGAGGGTTACGAGCAGTACTTC
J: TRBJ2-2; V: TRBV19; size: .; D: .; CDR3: CASSITSANTGELFF; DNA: TGTGCCAGTAGTATAACCAGCGCGAACACCGGGGAGCTGTTTTTT
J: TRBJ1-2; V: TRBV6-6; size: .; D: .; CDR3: CASSYSRTDHYGYTF; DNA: TGTGCCAGCAGTTACTCGAGGACAGACCACTATGGCTACACCTTC
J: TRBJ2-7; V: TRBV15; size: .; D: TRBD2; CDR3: CATSRVGGDYEQYF; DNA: TGTGCCACCAGCAGAGTCGGGGGGGACTACGAGCAGTACTTC
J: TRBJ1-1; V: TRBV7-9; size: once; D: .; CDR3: CASSPRAQNTEAFF; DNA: TGTGCCAGCAGCCCCCGGGCCCAGAACACTGAAGCTTTCTTT
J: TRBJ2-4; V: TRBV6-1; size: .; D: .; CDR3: CASSERVPDRYF; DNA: TGTGCCAGCAGTGAGAGGGTTCCCGATCGGTACTTC
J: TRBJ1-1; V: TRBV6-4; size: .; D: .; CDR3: CASSYSEKSGAFF; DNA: TGTGCCAGCAGTTACTCGGAGAAAAGCGGAGCTTTCTTT
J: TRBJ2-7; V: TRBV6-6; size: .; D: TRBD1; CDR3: CASSFGTGLYEQYF; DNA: TGTGCCAGCAGCTTCGGGACAGGGTTGTACGAGCAGTACTTC
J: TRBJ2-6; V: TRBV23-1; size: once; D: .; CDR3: CASSQDGGSGANVLTF; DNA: TGCGCCAGCAGCCAAGATGGGGGCTCTGGGGCCAACGTCCTGACTTTC
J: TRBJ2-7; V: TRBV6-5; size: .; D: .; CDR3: CASSLGSAYEQYF; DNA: TGTGCCAGCAGTTTGGGCAGTGCCTACGAGCAGTACTTC
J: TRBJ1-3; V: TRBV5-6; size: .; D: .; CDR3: CASSFGGFANTIYF; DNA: TGTGCCAGCAGCTTTGGGGGATTTGCAAACACCATATATTTT
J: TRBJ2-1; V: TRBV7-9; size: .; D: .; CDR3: CASSLKGWDEQFF; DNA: TGTGCCAGCAGCTTAAAGGGATGGGATGAGCAGTTCTTC
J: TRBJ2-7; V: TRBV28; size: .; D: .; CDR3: CASSRQMTYEQYF; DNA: TGTGCCAGCAGCCGACAAATGACCTACGAGCAGTACTTC
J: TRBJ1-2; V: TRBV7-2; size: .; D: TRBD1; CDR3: CASSLGTGRMRGYTF; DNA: TGTGCCAGCAGCCTAGGGACAGGGAGGATGCGTGGCTACACCTTC
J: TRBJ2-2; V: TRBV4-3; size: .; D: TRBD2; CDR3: CASSQEPSGGHTGELFF; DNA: TGCGCCAGCAGCCAAGAACCTAGCGGGGGACACACCGGGGAGCTGTTTTTT
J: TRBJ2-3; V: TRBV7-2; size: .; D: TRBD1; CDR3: CASSRGPGGPDTQYF; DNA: TGTGCCAGCAGTCGTGGGCCAGGGGGCCCAGATACGCAGTATTTT
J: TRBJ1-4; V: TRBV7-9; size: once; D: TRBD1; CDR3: CASSPTGGETNEKLFF; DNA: TGTGCCAGCAGCCCCACAGGGGGCGAGACTAATGAAAAACTGTTTTTT
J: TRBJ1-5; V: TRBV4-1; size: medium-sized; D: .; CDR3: CASSPDGPFARQPQHF; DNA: TGCGCCAGCAGCCCCGACGGGCCTTTCGCTCGGCAGCCCCAGCATTTT
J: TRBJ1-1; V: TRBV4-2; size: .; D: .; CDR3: CASSQGAGSTEAFF; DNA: TGTGCCAGCAGCCAAGGGGCAGGGAGCACTGAAGCTTTCTTT
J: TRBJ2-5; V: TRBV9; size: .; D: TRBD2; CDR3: CASSVSGSVETQYF; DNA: TGTGCCAGCAGCGTGAGCGGGAGCGTAGAGACCCAGTACTTC
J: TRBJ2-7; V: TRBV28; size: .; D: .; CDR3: CASSLPRVLFYEQYF; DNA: TGTGCCAGCAGTTTACCCCGGGTTCTGTTCTACGAGCAGTACTTC
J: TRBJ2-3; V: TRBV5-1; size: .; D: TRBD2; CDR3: CASSTGTSRTDTQYF; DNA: TGCGCCAGCAGCACCGGGACTAGCCGCACAGATACGCAGTATTTT
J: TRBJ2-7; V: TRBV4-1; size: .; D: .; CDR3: CASSQEPGISYEQYF; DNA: TGCGCCAGCAGCCAAGAACCGGGGATCTCCTACGAGCAGTACTTC
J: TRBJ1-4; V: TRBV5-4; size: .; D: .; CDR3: CASSFRGVGEKLFF; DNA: TGTGCCAGCAGCTTTAGGGGAGTAGGTGAAAAACTGTTTTTT
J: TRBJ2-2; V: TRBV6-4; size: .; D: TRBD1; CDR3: CASSASGGSGELFF; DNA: TGTGCCAGCAGTGCGTCAGGGGGCAGCGGGGAGCTGTTTTTT
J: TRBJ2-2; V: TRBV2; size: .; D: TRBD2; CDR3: CASSEIGLAGSTGELFF; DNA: TGTGCCAGCAGTGAAATAGGACTAGCGGGGTCCACCGGGGAGCTGTTTTTT
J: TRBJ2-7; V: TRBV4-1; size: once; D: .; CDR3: CASSATGYGEQYF; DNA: TGCGCCAGCAGCGCAACAGGGTATGGCGAGCAGTACTTC
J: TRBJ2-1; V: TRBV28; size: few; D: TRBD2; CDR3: CASQGTSGRHEQFF; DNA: TGTGCCAGCCAAGGGACTAGCGGGAGGCACGAGCAGTTCTTC
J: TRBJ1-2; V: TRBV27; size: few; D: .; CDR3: CASASTRYYGYTF; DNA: TGTGCCAGCGCTTCCACGCGATACTATGGCTACACCTTC
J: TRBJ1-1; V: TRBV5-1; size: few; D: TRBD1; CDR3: CASSPWTGPNTEAFF; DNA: TGCGCCAGCAGCCCCTGGACAGGGCCAAACACTGAAGCTTTCTTT
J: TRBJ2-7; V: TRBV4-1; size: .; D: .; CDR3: CASSQDPGNYEQYF; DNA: TGCGCCAGCAGCCAAGACCCGGGAAACTACGAGCAGTACTTC
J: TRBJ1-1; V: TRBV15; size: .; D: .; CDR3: CATSRDRPPTTEAFF; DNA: TGTGCCACCAGCAGAGATCGCCCCCCAACCACTGAAGCTTTCTTT
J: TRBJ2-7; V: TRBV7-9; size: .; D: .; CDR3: CASRPPWGAQEQYF; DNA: TGTGCCAGCAGACCCCCTTGGGGGGCGCAGGAGCAGTACTTC
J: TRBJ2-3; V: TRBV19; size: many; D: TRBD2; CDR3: CASSTIAGVADTQYF; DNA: TGTGCCAGTAGTACCATAGCGGGAGTAGCGGATACGCAGTATTTT
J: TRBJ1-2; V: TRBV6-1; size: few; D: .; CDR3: CAITDSYGYTF; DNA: TGTGCCATTACAGATTCCTATGGCTACACCTTC
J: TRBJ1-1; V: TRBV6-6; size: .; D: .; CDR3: CASSYQGYPMDTEAFF; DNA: TGTGCCAGCAGTTACCAGGGATATCCAATGGACACTGAAGCTTTCTTT
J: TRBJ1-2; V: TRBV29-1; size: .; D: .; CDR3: CSVIAGPGYTF; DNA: TGCAGCGTGATAGCGGGCCCGGGCTACACCTTC
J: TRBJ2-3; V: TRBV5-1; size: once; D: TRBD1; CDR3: CASSFFQGARAPDTQYF; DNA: TGCGCCAGCAGCTTCTTCCAGGGGGCGCGAGCCCCAGATACGCAGTATTTT
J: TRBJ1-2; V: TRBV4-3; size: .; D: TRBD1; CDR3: CASSQARGSIYGYTF; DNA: TGCGCCAGCAGCCAAGCCAGGGGGTCGATTTATGGCTACACCTTC
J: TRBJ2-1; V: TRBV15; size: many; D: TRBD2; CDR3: CATSREREAANEQFF; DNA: TGTGCCACCAGCAGAGAACGGGAGGCAGCCAATGAGCAGTTCTTC
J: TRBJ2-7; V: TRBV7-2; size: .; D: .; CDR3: CASSRQLTYEQYF; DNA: TGTGCCAGCAGCCGCCAACTGACCTACGAGCAGTACTTC